This T cell receptor (beta chain) came from a study of Graves' ophthalmopathy and Graves' hyperthyroidism (dated by TCRdb to the late 2010s). For the wider study: Peripheral blood was collected at initial diagnosis, before any treatment. An independent validation cohort was composed of about 20 hyperthyroidism patients and 17 patients who later progressed from hyperthyroidism to ophthalmopathy. In a handful of hyperthyroidism patients, the T-cell repertoire of thyroid tissue was compared with the T-cell repertoire of blood. In total, 135 blood samples were TCR-sequenced: 40 to 45 ophthalmopathy, some 75 hyperthyroidism and roughly 17 hyperthyroidism-to-ophthalmopathy patients. A discovery set of 100 patients (43 ophthalmopathy, around 57 stable hyperthyroidism) was enrolled to explore V-J signatures distinguishing ophthalmopathy from hyperthyroidism. Once sampling was done, hyperthyroidism patients were given methimazole at a starting dose of 30 mg daily, while ophthalmopathy patients were given high-dose intravenous methylprednisolone. To tell Graves' ophthalmopathy apart from Graves' hyperthyroidism, and to predict which patients would progress to ophthalmopathy, the study relied on TCR beta repertoire signatures. On the study overall, not on this receptor specifically: In validation, the model predicted ophthalmopathy progression with about 70% sensitivity and about 77% specificity; 12 predicted patients were CT-confirmed with GO in a median of approximately 6.5 months. Most of the expanded thyroid clonotypes with a frequency above 0.001 were also detected in blood, and it was suggested that the thyroid immune response may be reflected by blood repertoires. In cross-validation, the 13-signature model distinguished ophthalmopathy from stable hyperthyroidism with roughly 90% sensitivity and just under 84% specificity, and in the test set the corresponding values were 80% and 75%. Sample size was not predetermined statistically, and investigators were not blinded to group allocation.

This clonotype was detected only once. Its antigen is unknown. Base qualities are missing; no much larger clone stands one base away. A single read makes a weak case. For repertoire sequencing, the TCR beta CDR3 regions were amplified from RNA transcripts. The first round was an RT-PCR using HTBI primers with the Qiagen OneStep RT-PCR kit, and this first round was followed by a second-round multiplex PCR, then size selection and purification. Sequencing of the libraries was carried out on an Illumina HiSeq2000 in paired-end mode with 100 bp reads. The published analysis was carried out like this. Reads were processed with SOAPnuke, discarding reads with adapters, uncalled bases, mean Phred below 15, or no exact constant-primer or identifier match. COPE v1.2.5 was used to merge high-quality paired reads. Clonotypes were defined as unique nucleotide sequences and were aligned to IMGT TRB V, D and J references using MiTCR v1.1. Analysis was restricted to V-J combinations with a frequency above 0.0001, which covered 99.2% of repertoires. A TCR clonal expansion and chaos score per V-J combination was defined as the ratio of F50 clonal expansion to chaos observed in the TCRdist matrix. Welch's t-statistics and random forest were used to reduce the features to about 14 V-J combinations, which were then used as input to a naive Bayes classifier. Thyroid-blood repertoire similarity was quantified with the Morisita-Horn index. The public sequencing data were trimmed at Q25 with fastp and processed into clonotypes with MiXCR by TCRdb, which kept only in-frame beta chains. Rows with a matching CDR3 protein are joined into one entry that keeps the most common DNA and genes. None of the V and J calls come from the authors' own analysis; TCRdb made them. Across this sample there are about 230,000 distinct CDR3 sequences, with roughly 50% seen only once. Approximately 44% of the sample is held by the ten biggest clonotypes.

The ophthalmopathy patients had moderately to severely active disease, with a Clinical Activity Score of 3 or higher, a NOSPECS grade of 4 or higher, and a disease duration of less than 3 months. Patients were excluded if they had other autoimmune diseases, uncontrolled infections, pregnancy or lactation. Clinical symptoms, serum thyroxine, TRAb, thyroid ultrasound and orbital computed tomography were used for diagnosis. Using Ficoll-Paque density gradient centrifugation, PBMCs were isolated from 8.5 to 10 ml of fresh peripheral blood. Total RNA was extracted with Trizol reagent and quality-checked on an Agilent 2100 Bioanalyzer. The sequence derives from an adult man with Graves' ophthalmopathy. The sequenced sample consisted of peripheral blood.

The CDR3 region reads CASSYSQRGTGGELFF. The DNA reads as follows: TGTGCCAGCAGTTACTCACAGCGGGGAACGGGCGGGGAGCTGTTTTTT. The sequence links TRBV6-6 to TRBJ2-2, with 7 bases in between that match TRBD2. Trimming accounts for 0 bases at V and 7 bases at J, while the number of junction bases matched to no gene is 8. From its cysteine to its phenylalanine, the CDR3 spans 16 amino acids. The retained sequence is limited to the CDR3, 48 bases, with the frame set at the first base. CDR1 and CDR2, per the germline V gene (reference sequence), are MNHNY and SVGAGI.